This T cell receptor beta chain emerged from a study of early T cells in non-severe SARS-CoV-2 infection. Study overall: Sequenced material consisted of bulk RNA (from unsorted whole blood), and chains were unpaired. Study-level results: VDJdb matching skewed toward anti-spike CD8 responses, missing private and CD4 specificities.

The CDR3 has 22 residues. V lost 6 bases, J lost 1 base, and 36 bases lay in between. Per the germline V gene, CDR1 is KGHSH and CDR2 is LQKENI. Individual cDNA molecules received unique molecular identifiers during library preparation. TCRdb independently ran MiXCR on the 5' RACE reads; one entry per CDR3 protein. The sample comprises some 81,000 distinct CDR3 sequences, approximately 9.1% of which are singletons, and about 4.8% rests with the top ten. This clonotype has a handful of counts. Its antigen is unknown. The sequenced material came from whole blood. The chain couples TRBV18 to TRBJ1-1; D possibly corresponds to TRBD1 (6 bases). The receptor was derived from an adult who was a healthcare worker with PCR-confirmed SARS-CoV-2 infection or an uninfected control (not recorded which). The CDR3 nucleotides are TGTGCCAGCTCCCACCTTCCGCAAGGGGGGCCGGGGCCTAGCGACCGGAACACTGAAGCTTTCTTT. Amino acids: CASSHLPQGGPGPSDRNTEAFF.